This T cell receptor beta chain emerged from a study of blood T cell repertoires in COVID-19. Measured with immunoSEQ multiplex PCR; TCRdb has only the in-frame clones, and not every one. Of a few hundred thousand clones in the sample, around four fifths were seen once. The CDR3 is made up of 15 amino acids. V lost 2 bases, J lost 4 bases, and 14 bases lay in between. Germline CDR1 MNHEY, CDR2 SVGAGI. V and J are TRBV6-5 and TRBJ2-5; D may be TRBD2 (6 bases). The sequence came from a middle-aged man who had recovered from COVID-19. Material for sequencing was PBMCs or T cells enriched from blood (not recorded which). In DNA form, the CDR3 reads TGTGCCAGCAGTTACGGGTGGAGGCGGGGAGAGACCCAGTACTTC. This gives the protein CASSYGWRRGETQYF.